These 25 T cell receptor beta chains were all obtained from the same sample, sequenced in a study of blood T cell repertoires in COVID-19. Assay: immunoSEQ multiplex PCR; the TCRdb copy retains only in-frame clones and omits some. The top ten clones hold 12% of a sample with about 180,000 clones, roughly three quarters of them seen once. Sequenced: peripheral blood. The receptors were gathered from a woman older than 75 with COVID-19, enrolled during active disease.

The DNA of the CDR3 is TGTGCCAGCAGCCCGGGACTAGCCAACAATGAGCAGTTCTTC. Its protein is CASSPGLANNEQFF. The rearrangement joins TRBV3-1 (or the pseudogene TRBV3-2) to TRBJ2-1; TRBD2 matches 9 bases. Looked up from germline, CDR1 is LGHDT and CDR2 is YNNKEL (reference sequence). V trimming: 4 bases; J trimming: 5 bases; junction bases outside the gene matches: 3. The CDR3 covers 14 residues.

This chain uses TRBV7-9 with TRBJ2-7; maybe TRBD2 (6 bases). The V gene's germline CDR1 is SEHNR and CDR2 FQNEAQ (reference sequence). The V end lost 5 bases, the J end lost 0 bases, and 8 bases lay between the germline ends. This CDR3 has 13 amino acids. CDR3 protein: CASSVGGSYEQYF. CDR3 sequence (DNA): TGTGCCAGCAGCGTGGGGGGCTCCTACGAGCAGTACTTC.

The rearrangement joins TRBV7-9 to TRBJ1-5, with TRBD1 as a possible D gene (5 bases). The V gene's germline CDR1 is SEHNR and CDR2 FQNEAQ (reference sequence). The V gene lost 2 bases and the J gene lost 6 bases, with 8 bases spanning the gap. CDR3 length: 13 residues. The CDR3 here is CASSLQGGQPQHF. In DNA form, the CDR3 reads TGTGCCAGCAGCTTACAGGGAGGTCAGCCCCAGCATTTT. Based on the CDR3 plus reference TRBV7-9 and TRBJ1-5, the full variable domain is DTGVSQNPRHKITKRGQNVTFRCDPISEHNRLYWYRQTLGQGPEFLTYFQNEAQLEKSRLLSDRFSAERPKGSFSTLEIQRTEQGDSAMYLCASSLQGGQPQHFGDGTRLSIL.

This chain connects TRBV7-6 to TRBJ1-3; D may be TRBD1 (6 bases). Germline loops: CDR1 SGHVS, CDR2 FNYEAQ. With 1 base removed from V and 1 base from J, the gap between germline ends came to 20 bases. This CDR3 comprises 19 residues. CDR3 sequence: CASSLGPPYREGSGNTIYF. Here the CDR3 DNA reads TGTGCCAGCAGCTTAGGGCCCCCTTACAGGGAAGGATCTGGAAACACCATATATTTT.

The chain recombines TRBV24-1 with TRBJ2-5; no clear D gene. V was clipped by 4 bases and J by 2 bases, with 7 bases between them. The V gene's germline CDR1 is KGHDR and CDR2 SFDVKD. CDR3 length equals 13 residues. The CDR3: CATSEIGQETQYF. The CDR3 bases are TGTGCCACCAGTGAGATCGGGCAAGAGACCCAGTACTTC.

The chain recombines TRBV28 with TRBJ2-2; 7 bases agree with TRBD2. The J segment lost 4 bases and the V segment lost 1 base, leaving 0 bases of the junction unmatched. The CDR3 is 14 residues long. From germline, CDR1 is MDHEN and CDR2 SYDVKM. CDR3 nucleotide sequence: TGTGCCAGCAGTTTATCGGGAGGCACCGGGGAGCTGTTTTTT. Translated: CASSLSGGTGELFF.

The genes are TRBV4-3 and TRBJ1-2; a weak D match, TRBD1 (5 bases). The CDR3 consists of 15 residues. Trimming removed 0 bases at V and 7 bases at J, with 15 bases between. Germline V gene data show CDR1 as LGHNA and CDR2 as YSLEER. The DNA for the CDR3 is TGCGCCAGCAGCCAAGATCAGGGAGGGGTTGGTGGCTACACCTTC. Its protein is CASSQDQGGVGGYTF.

This chain uses TRBV29-1 with TRBJ1-2; no clear D gene. The CDR3 contains 12 residues. The V gene's germline CDR1 is SQVTM and CDR2 ANQGSEA. The germline V and J ends were trimmed by 6 bases and 3 bases, with 11 bases remaining between them. Here the CDR3 DNA reads TGCAGCGTCGCCGACGGAGACTATGGCTACACCTTC. This codes for CSVADGDYGYTF.

V usage is TRBV23-1 and J usage is TRBJ1-1, with 7 positions matching TRBD1. TRBV23-1 is sorted into the ORF group, with uncertain function. V shed 2 bases, J shed 1 base, and the junction held 1 base outside the gene matches. The CDR3 is 14 residues long. CDR3 sequence (DNA): TGCGCCAGCAGTCAACGGGACAGGAACACTGAAGCTTTCTTT. Translation gives CASSQRDRNTEAFF.

The chain is built from TRBV28 and TRBJ1-2; 8 bases are a match to TRBD1. Trimming at V came to 5 bases and at J to 4 bases, leaving 12 bases not matched to a gene. Per germline, CDR1 MDHEN and CDR2 SYDVKM. The CDR3 loop spans 16 amino acids. CDR3 DNA sequence: TGTGCCAGCAGTCTCTATGGGGACAGGAACATCTATGGCTACACCTTC. This codes for CASSLYGDRNIYGYTF.

The chain employs TRBV5-6 and TRBJ1-4; D is uncertain. From germline, CDR1 is SGHDT and CDR2 YYEEEE. With 3 bases removed from V and 0 bases from J, the gap between germline ends came to 12 bases. CDR3 length: 16 residues. CDR3 DNA: TGTGCCAGCAGCTCGGTGGGCGCTTCAACTAATGAAAAACTGTTTTTT. Residues: CASSSVGASTNEKLFF.

This chain joins TRBV11-2 and TRBJ1-1; D perhaps matches TRBD1 (5 bases). From germline, CDR1 is SGHAT and CDR2 FQNNGV. The germline V and J ends were trimmed by 8 bases and 9 bases, with 16 bases remaining between them. CDR3 length: 12 amino acids. The CDR3 DNA sequence: TGTGCCAGCCTTCCGTCAGGGAATCAAGCTTTCTTT. Protein: CASLPSGNQAFF.

This chain's CDR3 is CASSLGQSNQPQHF. The DNA of the CDR3 is TGTGCCAGCAGCTTAGGACAAAGCAATCAGCCCCAGCATTTT. The chain joins TRBV7-2 to TRBJ1-5; D is ambiguous. Trimming removed 1 base at V and 1 base at J, with 5 bases between. This CDR3 is built from 14 residues. Germline V CDR1 and CDR2: SGHTA, FQGNSA.

This clone was counted ten times or more. The V and J genes are TRBV19 and TRBJ1-1, with TRBD1 as a possible D gene (6 bases). CDR1 LNHDA and CDR2 SQIVND come from the germline V gene (reference sequence). V was trimmed by 5 bases and J by 1 base, leaving 11 bases between them. The CDR3 loop spans 14 amino acids. The CDR3 DNA reads as TGTGCCAGTAGTTTTACAGGGACGAACACTGAAGCTTTCTTT. As protein: CASSFTGTNTEAFF. Complete variable domain (other parts from reference TRBV19 and TRBJ1-1): DGGITQSPKYLFRKEGQNVTLSCEQNLNHDAMYWYRQDPGQGLRLIYYSQIVNDFQKGDIAEGYSVSREKKESFPLTVTSAQKNPTAFYLCASSFTGTNTEAFFGQGTRLTVV.

In its sample, this clone was seen a few times. The chain uses TRBV9 and TRBJ2-3, with a possible D match to TRBD1 (6 bases). The CDR3 has 17 residues. Trimming removed 1 base at V and 2 bases at J, with 17 bases between. The germline V gene has CDR1 SGDLS and CDR2 YYNGEE. For the CDR3, the DNA is TGTGCCAGCAGCGTAAGATCTGGGGGCAGAGACACAGATACGCAGTATTTT. Translation gives CASSVRSGGRDTDTQYF.

The chain combines TRBV2 with TRBJ2-3; 12 bases fit TRBD2. The CDR3 loop spans 15 amino acids. The V segment lost 4 bases and the J segment 5 bases; nucleotides outside the gene matches: 4. Germline V CDR1 and CDR2: SNHLY, FYNNEI. CDR3 DNA sequence: TGTGCCAGCAGTGGACTAGCGGGGGACCTAGATACGCAGTATTTT. The encoded protein is CASSGLAGDLDTQYF.

The rearrangement uses TRBV7-9 and TRBJ2-2, with D possibly TRBD2 on 6 matching bases. The length of the CDR3 is 16 residues. V gave up 1 base and J gave up 3 bases, with 12 bases separating them. Germline-derived CDR1 and CDR2 are SEHNR and FQNEAQ (reference sequence). The CDR3 DNA reads TGTGCCAGCAGCTTAGGGACTACATTACACACCGGGGAGCTGTTTTTT. Protein: CASSLGTTLHTGELFF. The full variable domain, in which reference TRBV7-9 and TRBJ2-2 provide the parts outside the CDR3, is DTGVSQNPRHKITKRGQNVTFRCDPISEHNRLYWYRQTLGQGPEFLTYFQNEAQLEKSRLLSDRFSAERPKGSFSTLEIQRTEQGDSAMYLCASSLGTTLHTGELFFGEGSRLTVL.

For the CDR3, the DNA is TGTGCCAGCAGCTTGGTTGGGGGGGCCAACTATGGCTACACCTTC. This translates into CASSLVGGANYGYTF. V is TRBV5-4 and J is TRBJ1-2, with D possibly matching TRBD1 (6 bases). This CDR3 has 15 amino acids. Germline values: CDR1 SGHNT, CDR2 YYREEE (reference sequence). Trimming pared 0 bases from V and 2 bases from J, leaving 11 bases between.

V is TRBV7-3 and J is TRBJ1-1; 8 bases line up with TRBD1. There are 19 residues in the CDR3. The germline CDR1 and CDR2 sequences are SGHTA and FQGTGA. J lost 1 base, V lost 1 base, and 14 bases had no gene match. The CDR3 nucleotides are TGTGCCAGCAGCTTAAGGGGCAGGGGGCTTATCATGAGGAACACTGAAGCTTTCTTT. Translation gives CASSLRGRGLIMRNTEAFF.

The rearrangement uses TRBV27 and TRBJ2-5; D is uncertain. V shed 1 base and J shed 1 base, with 13 bases lying between them. Per germline, CDR1 MNHEY and CDR2 SMNVEV (reference sequence). The CDR3 extends over 16 amino acids. The CDR3 bases are TGTGCCAGCAGTTTATTGTACGGAGCGCTCCAAGAGACCCAGTACTTC. Amino acids: CASSLLYGALQETQYF.

V and J are TRBV7-9 and TRBJ2-7; tentatively, D is TRBD1 (5 bases). The CDR3 totals 12 residues. The V and J ends lost 5 bases and 3 bases respectively, with 8 bases between them. Germline V gene lookup returns CDR1 SEHNR and CDR2 FQNEAQ (reference sequence). The CDR3 protein is CASSQTGYEQYF. The CDR3 DNA reads TGTGCCAGCAGCCAAACAGGCTACGAGCAGTACTTC.

The chain has TRBV7-2 and TRBJ2-5; 10 bases fit TRBD2. Trimming removed 1 base from V and 5 bases from J; junction bases left unmatched: 13. In germline, CDR1 is SGHTA, CDR2 FQGNSA. The CDR3 is made up of 18 amino acids. The CDR3 DNA reads as TGTGCCAGCAGCTTAGTTAGTTCTAGCGGGGGCCTCGGGGAGACCCAGTACTTC. Protein: CASSLVSSSGGLGETQYF.

This clone appeared a few times. This chain links TRBV27 with TRBJ2-3; D is unresolved. V dropped 1 base and J dropped 4 bases, with 24 bases sitting between them. The length of the CDR3 is 19 residues. Germline CDR1 and CDR2: MNHEY and SMNVEV (reference sequence). CDR3 in DNA: TGTGCCAGCAGTTTATTGTCCACAGTGGGCGCTCCCGACCCAGATACGCAGTATTTT. It yields the protein CASSLLSTVGAPDPDTQYF.

The chain joins TRBV5-6 to TRBJ2-5; D is undetermined. This CDR3 has 17 residues. Germline values: CDR1 SGHDT, CDR2 YYEEEE. Between the trimmed V and J ends, which lost 0 bases and 2 bases, there was a span of 17 bases. CDR3 sequence (DNA): TGTGCCAGCAGCTTGGCCCCCGTCCGCGGAATACAAGAGACCCAGTACTTC. Its translation: CASSLAPVRGIQETQYF.

The CDR3 is CASGLDHGGVYGYTF. The CDR3 DNA reads as TGTGCTAGTGGTTTGGACCACGGGGGGGTCTATGGCTACACCTTC. This sequence joins TRBV12-5 and TRBJ1-2, with D tentatively TRBD1 (5 bases). The V end lost 1 base, the J end lost 4 bases, and 13 bases lay between the germline ends. This CDR3 region has 15 residues. Germline-derived CDR1 and CDR2 are LGHNT and FRNRAP. The complete variable domain, with remaining parts taken from reference TRBV12-5 and TRBJ1-2, reads DARVTQTPRHKVTEMGQEVTMRCQPILGHNTVFWYRQTMMQGLELLAYFRNRAPLDDSGMPKDRFSAEMPDATLATLKIQPSEPRDSAVYFCASGLDHGGVYGYTFGSGTRLTVV.